The source of this T cell receptor beta chain is a study of blood T cell repertoires in COVID-19. In the study overall: The cDNA or gDNA used as material had been derived from T cells, B-cell-depleted T cells, or PBMCs.

Original processing notes: Amplification with reference gene primers provided the estimates of nucleated cell counts. Libraries were prepared by immunoSEQ multiplex PCR; TCRdb keeps only in-frame clonotypes and omits some of them. Clonal size and the V and J genes are those of that table, whereas D and trimming came from the DNA. The repertoire has some 120,000 clones, around 81% of them found once; the top ten carry about 17%. The germline V and J ends were trimmed by 8 bases and 4 bases, with 14 bases remaining between them. The CDR3 is made up of 14 amino acids. Germline V lookup: CDR1 SNHLY, CDR2 FYNNEI.

Sequenced material: peripheral blood. The clonotype was recovered from a man aged 25-40 years with COVID-19, enrolled during active disease. The rearrangement joins TRBV2 to TRBJ2-2, with D possibly being TRBD2 (7 bases). The CDR3 loop reads CASEGGRITGELFF. DNA for the CDR3: TGTGCCAGCGAGGGGGGGCGTATCACCGGGGAGCTGTTTTTT.